Presented here are 17 T cell receptor beta chains from one specimen sequenced in a study of cytomegalovirus exposure and HLA in healthy donors. Both 60 Vbeta primers and 13 Jbeta primers went into the PCR. TCRdb keeps only in-frame clones here, not all; method: immunoSEQ multiplex PCR. This table holds 120,000 or so clones, approximately 83% found once. The material sequenced was PBMCs. The receptors come from a woman between 40 and 50 years old in good health and CMV-seropositive.

The chain joins TRBV27 to TRBJ2-7, with D uncertain. The CDR3 loop spans 10 amino acids. V was pared by 6 bases and J by 9 bases, with 9 bases between. Germline V gives CDR1 MNHEY, CDR2 SMNVEV (reference sequence). Here the CDR3 DNA reads TGTGCCAGCAGCCCCACTGTGCAGTACTTC. Translated, it gives CASSPTVQYF.

The chain joins TRBV30 to TRBJ1-5; 7 nucleotides match TRBD1. Per the germline V gene, CDR1 is GTSNPN and CDR2 is SVGIG (reference sequence). J lost 9 bases, V lost 3 bases, and 14 bases had no gene match. This CDR3 has 15 amino acids. CDR3 sequence (DNA): TGTGCCTGGAGGTCGGGACAGACCCCATCATGGCCCCAGCATTTT. This gives the protein CAWRSGQTPSWPQHF.

The chain employs TRBV5-4 and TRBJ2-5; 7 bases line up with TRBD1. V lost 4 bases to trimming and J lost 0 bases; unmatched junction nucleotides: 6. The CDR3 covers 15 residues. Germline CDR1 reads SGHNT; CDR2 reads YYREEE (reference sequence). The CDR3 is CASSPKTGDQETQYF. CDR3 in DNA: TGTGCCAGCAGCCCTAAAACAGGGGACCAAGAGACCCAGTACTTC.

The chain uses TRBV4-2 and TRBJ1-1; maybe TRBD1 (5 bases). The CDR3 runs to 15 residues. V was trimmed by 1 base and J by 5 bases, leaving 14 bases between them. CDR1 is LGHNA, CDR2 YNFKEQ, per germline. CDR3 region: CASSQGGRGGTEAFF. CDR3 nucleotides: TGTGCCAGCAGCCAAGGGGGTAGGGGCGGAACTGAAGCTTTCTTT.

The J gene is TRBJ2-3, the V gene TRBV15, with TRBD1 identical over 7 bases. The CDR3 contains 16 residues. J was trimmed by 2 bases and V by 0 bases; bases with no gene match: 5. Germline CDR1 reads LNHNV; CDR2 reads YYDKDF (reference sequence). The CDR3 loop reads CATSRERTGPTDTQYF. The DNA for the CDR3 is TGTGCCACCAGCAGAGAACGGACAGGACCCACAGATACGCAGTATTTT.

The chain joins TRBV11-2 to TRBJ1-4, with TRBD1 identical over 7 bases. Trimming cost V 1 base and J 5 bases; bases outside gene matches: 1. The germline gives CDR1 SGHAT, CDR2 FQNNGV. The CDR3 extends over 14 amino acids. The DNA for the CDR3 is TGTGCCAGCAGCTTAGGGACAGGAAATGAAAAACTGTTTTTT. Its translation is CASSLGTGNEKLFF.

The rearrangement links TRBV7-3 to TRBJ2-6; perhaps TRBD2 as D (6 bases). Trimming shortened V by 5 bases and J by 12 bases, and 11 bases separated the two germline ends. The CDR3 runs 12 residues. Germline CDR1 reads SGHTA; CDR2 reads FQGTGA. CDR3 nucleotides: TGTGCCAGCAGCCTCGCGGGGAGCGTCCTGACTTTC. Translating it yields CASSLAGSVLTF.

The V call is TRBV14, the J call TRBJ2-5, with TRBD2 matching 8 bases. CDR1 and CDR2 from the germline V gene are SGHDN and FVKESK. The junction had 13 bases not matched to a gene; V was cut back by 1 base and J by 3 bases. The CDR3 covers 18 residues. The CDR3 nucleotides are TGTGCCAGCAGCCAAGGAGCGGAGCGGGAGTTGAATGAAGAGACCCAGTACTTC. Protein product: CASSQGAERELNEETQYF.

This clone was detected only a few times. The chain employs TRBV10-2 and TRBJ2-2; 7 bases fit TRBD2. CDR3 length: 17 residues. Germline CDR1 WSHSY, CDR2 SAAADI. Trimming at V came to 3 bases and at J to 3 bases, leaving 10 bases not matched to a gene. The CDR3 DNA is TGCGCCAGCAGTGATCCGGGCGGGAGAACGGACACCGGGGAGCTGTTTTTT. It translates to CASSDPGGRTDTGELFF.

The chain links TRBV9 to TRBJ2-7; 7 nucleotides agree with TRBD2. Trimming cost V 3 bases and J 0 bases; bases outside gene matches: 6. Germline V gives CDR1 SGDLS, CDR2 YYNGEE. The CDR3 has 15 residues. As DNA, the CDR3 is TGTGCCAGCAGCGCCGAGGGAGGGGCCTCCTACGAGCAGTACTTC. Translating it yields CASSAEGGASYEQYF.

The V and J genes are TRBV30 and TRBJ2-1; D remains unclear. The germline V gene has CDR1 GTSNPN and CDR2 SVGIG (reference sequence). The CDR3 is 14 residues long. Trimming cost V 4 bases and J 8 bases, with 18 bases left between them. CDR3 bases: TGTGCCTGGACCGGAGTTCCGGTATCGGATGAGCAGTTCTTC. Its protein product is CAWTGVPVSDEQFF.

The chain couples TRBV5-1 to TRBJ2-1; the match to TRBD2 covers 9 bases. CDR3 length: 14 amino acids. V was clipped by 6 bases and J by 8 bases; unmatched bases: 9. Germline V gene lookup returns CDR1 SGHRS and CDR2 YFSETQ. CDR3 DNA: TGCGCCAGCATGACTAGCGGTCCTGGCGATGAGCAGTTCTTC. This encodes CASMTSGPGDEQFF. Combining the CDR3 with reference TRBV5-1 and TRBJ2-1 gives the whole variable domain KAGVTQTPRYLIKTRGQQVTLSCSPISGHRSVSWYQQTPGQGLQFLFEYFSETQRNKGNFPGRFSGRQFSNSRSEMNVSTLELGDSALYLCASMTSGPGDEQFFGPGTRLTVL.

V gene TRBV2 combines with J gene TRBJ2-1; the match to TRBD2 covers 8 bases. The length of the CDR3 is 14 residues. Trimming removed 8 bases from V and 6 bases from J; junction bases left unmatched: 9. Germline-derived CDR1 and CDR2 are SNHLY and FYNNEI. In nucleotides, the CDR3 is TGTGCCAGCCTAGCGGGTGTAGGGGTCAATGAGCAGTTCTTC. Translated: CASLAGVGVNEQFF.

This chain links TRBV7-2 with TRBJ2-7, with D perhaps TRBD2 (5 bases). The CDR3 sequence is 17 residues long. Germline loops: CDR1 SGHTA, CDR2 FQGNSA. The V and J ends lost 5 bases and 4 bases respectively, with 24 bases between them. In DNA, the CDR3 is TGTGCCAGCAGCCCAGAGAGGGAAACCCGCCTTTTTTACGAGCAGTACTTC. This sequence encodes CASSPERETRLFYEQYF.

This sequence joins TRBV5-1 and TRBJ1-4, with 7 bases matching TRBD1. The CDR3 is made up of 14 amino acids. Germline CDR1 SGHRS, CDR2 YFSETQ. V dropped 3 bases and J dropped 5; count of bases not matched to a gene: 4. The CDR3 sequence is CASSSRDRNEKLFF. The CDR3 DNA follows: TGCGCCAGCAGCTCCCGGGACAGAAATGAAAAACTGTTTTTT.

This chain links TRBV4-3 with TRBJ2-5; TRBD2 is a possible D gene (5 bases). The CDR3 sequence is 14 residues long. Germline values: CDR1 LGHNA, CDR2 YSLEER. V was trimmed by 3 bases and J by 5 bases, leaving 13 bases between them. CDR3 loop: CASSQDSRVETQYF. CDR3 DNA sequence: TGCGCCAGCAGCCAGGATTCGCGGGTGGAGACCCAGTACTTC.

The V and J genes are TRBV27 and TRBJ2-1; 7 bases match TRBD2. The trim removed 3 bases at V and 0 bases at J, leaving 8 bases unmatched. CDR3 length: 17 residues. Germline V gene sequence: CDR1 MNHEY, CDR2 SMNVEV (reference sequence). CDR3 loop: CASSFASGGDSYNEQFF. The CDR3 region has the DNA TGTGCCAGCAGTTTCGCCTCTGGGGGGGACTCCTACAATGAGCAGTTCTTC.